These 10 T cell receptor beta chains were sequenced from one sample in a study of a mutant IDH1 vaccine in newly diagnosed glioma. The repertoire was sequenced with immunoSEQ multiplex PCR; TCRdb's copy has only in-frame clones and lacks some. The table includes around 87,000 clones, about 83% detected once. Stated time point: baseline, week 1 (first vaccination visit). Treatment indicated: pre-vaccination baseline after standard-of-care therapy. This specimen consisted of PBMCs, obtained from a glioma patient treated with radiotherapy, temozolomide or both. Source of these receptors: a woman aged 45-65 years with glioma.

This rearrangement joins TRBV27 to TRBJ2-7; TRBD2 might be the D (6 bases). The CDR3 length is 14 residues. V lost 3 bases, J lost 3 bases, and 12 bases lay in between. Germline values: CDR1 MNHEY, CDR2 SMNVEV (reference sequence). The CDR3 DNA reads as TGTGCCAGCAGTTTGGCGCAGGGAGGCTACGAGCAGTACTTC. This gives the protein CASSLAQGGYEQYF.

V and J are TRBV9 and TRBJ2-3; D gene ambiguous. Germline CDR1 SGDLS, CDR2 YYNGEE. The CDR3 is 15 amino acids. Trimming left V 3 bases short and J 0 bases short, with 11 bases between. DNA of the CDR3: TGTGCCAGCAGCGCTAGTTCCACTAGCACAGATACGCAGTATTTT. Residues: CASSASSTSTDTQYF.

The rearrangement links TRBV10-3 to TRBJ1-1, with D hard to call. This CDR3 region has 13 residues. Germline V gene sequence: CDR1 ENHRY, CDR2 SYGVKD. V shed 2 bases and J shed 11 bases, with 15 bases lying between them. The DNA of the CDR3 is TGTGCCATCAGTGAGCACCGGGCCCCTAGGGCTTTCTTT. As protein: CAISEHRAPRAFF.

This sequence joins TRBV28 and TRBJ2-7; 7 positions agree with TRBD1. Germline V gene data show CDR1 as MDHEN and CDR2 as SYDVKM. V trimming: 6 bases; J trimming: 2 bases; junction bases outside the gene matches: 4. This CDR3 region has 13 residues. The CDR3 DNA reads TGTGCCAGCAGAGGGCAGGGGGCCTACGAGCAGTACTTC. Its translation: CASRGQGAYEQYF.

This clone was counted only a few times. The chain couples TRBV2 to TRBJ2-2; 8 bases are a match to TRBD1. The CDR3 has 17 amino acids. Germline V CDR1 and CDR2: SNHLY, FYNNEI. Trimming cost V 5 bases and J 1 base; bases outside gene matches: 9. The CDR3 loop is CASSKQTGGRNTGELFF. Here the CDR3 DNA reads TGTGCCAGCAGTAAGCAAACAGGGGGAAGGAACACCGGGGAGCTGTTTTTT.

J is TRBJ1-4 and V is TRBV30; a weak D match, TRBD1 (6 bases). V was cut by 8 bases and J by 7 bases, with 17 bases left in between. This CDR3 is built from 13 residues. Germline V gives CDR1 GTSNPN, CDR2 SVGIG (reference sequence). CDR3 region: CATGRGDGEKLFF. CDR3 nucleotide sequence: TGTGCCACCGGGAGGGGGGATGGTGAAAAACTGTTTTTT.

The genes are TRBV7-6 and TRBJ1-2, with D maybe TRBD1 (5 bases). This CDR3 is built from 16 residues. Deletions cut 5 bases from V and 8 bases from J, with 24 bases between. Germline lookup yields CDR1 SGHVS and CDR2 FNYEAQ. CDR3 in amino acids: CASSTVEGWGVEGYTF. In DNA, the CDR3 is TGTGCCAGCAGCACAGTGGAGGGGTGGGGTGTTGAAGGCTACACCTTC.

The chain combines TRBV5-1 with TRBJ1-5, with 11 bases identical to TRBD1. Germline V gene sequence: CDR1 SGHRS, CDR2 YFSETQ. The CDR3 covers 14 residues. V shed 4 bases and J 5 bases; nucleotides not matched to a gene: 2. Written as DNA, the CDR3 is TGCGCCAGCAGCCCGGGACAGGGGGATCAGCCCCAGCATTTT. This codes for CASSPGQGDQPQHF.

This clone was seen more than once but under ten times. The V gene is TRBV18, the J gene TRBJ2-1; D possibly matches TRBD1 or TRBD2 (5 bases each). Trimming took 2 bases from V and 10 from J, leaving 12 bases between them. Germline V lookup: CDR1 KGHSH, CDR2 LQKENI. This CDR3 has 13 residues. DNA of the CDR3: TGTGCCAGCTCACCAGGGACCTCAGGAGAGCAGTTCTTC. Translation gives CASSPGTSGEQFF.

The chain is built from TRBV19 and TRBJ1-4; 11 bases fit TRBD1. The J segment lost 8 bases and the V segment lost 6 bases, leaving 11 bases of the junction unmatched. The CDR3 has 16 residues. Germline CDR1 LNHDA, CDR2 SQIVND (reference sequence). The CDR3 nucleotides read TGTGCCAGTAGCCCGGGACCGGGACAGGGGGACGAAAAACTGTTTTTT. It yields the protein CASSPGPGQGDEKLFF.